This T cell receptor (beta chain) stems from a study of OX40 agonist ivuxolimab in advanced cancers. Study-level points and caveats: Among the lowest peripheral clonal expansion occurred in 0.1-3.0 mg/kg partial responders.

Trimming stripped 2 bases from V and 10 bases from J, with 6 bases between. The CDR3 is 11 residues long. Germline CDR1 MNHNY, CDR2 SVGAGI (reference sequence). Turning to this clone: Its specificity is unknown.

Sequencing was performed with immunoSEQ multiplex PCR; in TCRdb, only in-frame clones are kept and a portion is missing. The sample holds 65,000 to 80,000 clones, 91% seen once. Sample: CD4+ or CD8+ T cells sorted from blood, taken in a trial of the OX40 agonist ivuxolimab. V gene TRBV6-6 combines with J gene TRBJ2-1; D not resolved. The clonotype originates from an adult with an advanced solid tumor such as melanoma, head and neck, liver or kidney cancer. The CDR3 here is CASSYPPEQFF. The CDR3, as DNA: TGTGCCAGCAGTTACCCTCCGGAGCAGTTCTTC.